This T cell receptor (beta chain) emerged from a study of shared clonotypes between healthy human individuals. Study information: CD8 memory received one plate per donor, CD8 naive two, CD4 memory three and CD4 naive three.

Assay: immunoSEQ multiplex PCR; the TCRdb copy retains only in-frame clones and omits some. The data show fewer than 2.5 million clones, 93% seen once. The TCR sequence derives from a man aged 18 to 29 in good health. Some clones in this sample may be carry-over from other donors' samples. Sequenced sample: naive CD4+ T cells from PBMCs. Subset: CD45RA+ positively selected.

As DNA, the CDR3 is TGTGCCAGCAGTTTAAACCTCGGAACAGGGTTGGGCGAGCAGTACTTC. Amino acids: CASSLNLGTGLGEQYF. This chain connects TRBV28 to TRBJ2-7; D is possibly TRBD1 (6 bases). Germline assignment: CDR1 MDHEN and CDR2 SYDVKM. V lost 2 bases and J 6 bases, leaving 20 bases between the germline ends. This CDR3 region has 16 residues.